A single sample gave rise to the 24 T cell receptor beta chains below, sequenced in a study of blood T cell repertoires in COVID-19. Only in-frame clones appear in the TCRdb table, and some are missing; sequencing was by immunoSEQ multiplex PCR. The sample has 150,000 to 200,000 clones; over 70% are singletons. Sequences were obtained from peripheral blood. The receptors were sampled from a man between 60 and 70 years old with active or convalescent COVID-19.

This clone showed up just a few times. The J gene is TRBJ1-2, the V gene TRBV4-1, with 7 bases lining up with TRBD1. This CDR3 comprises 15 residues. Germline CDR1 MGHRA, CDR2 YSYEKL. V lost 5 bases and J lost 0; bases outside the gene matches: 6. CDR3 bases: TGCGCCAGCAGCTCCGGGACAGCCACTAACTATGGCTACACCTTC. Its translation is CASSSGTATNYGYTF.

This chain joins TRBV7-3 and TRBJ2-3, with D maybe TRBD2 (5 bases). CDR1 is SGHTA and CDR2 is FQGTGA in the germline V gene. The CDR3 covers 12 residues. Trimming pared 5 bases from V and 5 bases from J, leaving 8 bases between. CDR3 loop: CASSPGGDTQYF. The CDR3 coding sequence is TGTGCCAGCAGCCCCGGAGGAGATACGCAGTATTTT.

The chain is built from TRBV20-1 and TRBJ1-6; D is uncertain. The CDR3 spans 11 residues. V lost 6 bases to trimming and J lost 10 bases, with 10 bases between them. Germline CDR1 and CDR2: DFQATT and SNEGSKA (reference sequence). CDR3 region: CSASRESPLHF. The DNA of the CDR3 is TGCAGTGCATCCCGGGAATCACCCCTCCACTTT.

The chain carries TRBV6-5 and TRBJ1-1, with D tentatively TRBD1 (6 bases). Germline V gene sequence: CDR1 MNHEY, CDR2 SVGAGI. This CDR3 has 14 residues. Trimming pared 0 bases from V and 7 bases from J, leaving 12 bases between. The CDR3 nucleotides read TGTGCCAGCAGTTACTCGAACAGGGCCATTGAAGCTTTCTTT. It codes for CASSYSNRAIEAFF.

The V call is TRBV24-1, the J call TRBJ2-3; weak D call: TRBD2 (7 bases). In germline, CDR1 is KGHDR, CDR2 SFDVKD. The V end lost 5 bases, the J end lost 3 bases, and 14 bases lay between the germline ends. CDR3 length equals 15 residues. CDR3 in DNA: TGTGCCACCAGTGGGGGGGGCCAGGGGACAGATACGCAGTATTTT. It yields the protein CATSGGGQGTDTQYF.

The chain is built from TRBV19 and TRBJ2-7; TRBD2 matches at 13 bases. The trim removed 6 bases at V and 3 bases at J, leaving 2 bases unmatched. This CDR3 is 14 amino acids long. Looked up from germline, CDR1 is LNHDA and CDR2 is SQIVND (reference sequence). CDR3 protein: CASSTSGRDYEQYF. Here the CDR3 DNA reads TGTGCCAGTAGCACTAGCGGGAGGGACTACGAGCAGTACTTC.

This chain connects TRBV7-8 to TRBJ2-2; perhaps TRBD1 as D (6 bases). Germline V lookup: CDR1 SGHVS, CDR2 FQNEAQ. CDR3 length: 15 residues. V was shortened by 4 bases and J by 0 bases, with 9 bases between the two germline ends. The DNA of the CDR3 is TGTGCCAGCAGCTACACAGGGACGAACACCGGGGAGCTGTTTTTT. It translates to CASSYTGTNTGELFF.

This clone was counted once. The V call is TRBV30, the J call TRBJ1-4; no firm D call. Germline V gene lookup returns CDR1 GTSNPN and CDR2 SVGIG (reference sequence). Between the trimmed V and J ends, which lost 0 bases and 5 bases, there was a span of 10 bases. The CDR3 loop spans 14 amino acids. The CDR3 spells CAWSVWGGNEKLFF. CDR3 nucleotide sequence: TGTGCCTGGAGTGTGTGGGGAGGAAATGAAAAACTGTTTTTT.

This sequence joins TRBV6-6 and TRBJ2-1; maybe TRBD2 (6 bases). This CDR3 is built from 13 residues. Germline CDR1 is MNHNY and CDR2 is SVGAGI (reference sequence). The CDR3 DNA reads TGTGGGCCGCTGGAGGGCAACTACAATGAGCAGTTCTTC. Translated: CGPLEGNYNEQFF.

This chain joins TRBV28 and TRBJ1-1; 8 nucleotides match TRBD1. The CDR3 contains 15 residues. Per germline, CDR1 MDHEN and CDR2 SYDVKM. The ends lost 3 bases at V and 5 bases at J; junction bases unmatched: 8. CDR3 sequence reads: CASSLSGQGRTEAFF. In DNA, the CDR3 is TGTGCCAGCAGTTTGTCTGGACAGGGTAGGACTGAAGCTTTCTTT.

For this clone: A read error may produce the germline difference seen at one junction end. V is TRBV6-5 and J is TRBJ1-6; 7 bases agree with TRBD1. The CDR3 extends over 11 amino acids. The germline CDR1 and CDR2 sequences are MNHEY and SVGAGI. CDR3 in DNA: TGTGCCAGCAGTTCACAGGGGCGTTTGGAGTTT. This sequence encodes CASSSQGRLEF.

This chain connects TRBV5-1 to TRBJ1-1; 12 nucleotides align to TRBD1. Germline V CDR1 and CDR2: SGHRS, YFSETQ. The CDR3 is made up of 15 amino acids. The J segment lost 5 bases and the V segment lost 5 bases, leaving 7 bases of the junction unmatched. The CDR3 reads CASRGTGGPWTEAFF. Here the CDR3 DNA reads TGCGCCAGCAGGGGGACAGGGGGCCCATGGACTGAAGCTTTCTTT. Variable domain in full (rest from reference TRBV5-1 and TRBJ1-1): KAGVTQTPRYLIKTRGQQVTLSCSPISGHRSVSWYQQTPGQGLQFLFEYFSETQRNKGNFPGRFSGRQFSNSRSEMNVSTLELGDSALYLCASRGTGGPWTEAFFGQGTRLTVV.

This sequence joins TRBV15 and TRBJ1-4; TRBD1 matches at 7 bases. Trimming removed 1 base from V and 4 bases from J; junction bases left unmatched: 3. This CDR3 has 15 amino acids. Germline-derived CDR1 and CDR2 are LNHNV and YYDKDF (reference sequence). CDR3: CATSRARQGNEKLFF. CDR3 in DNA: TGTGCCACCAGCAGAGCCCGACAGGGTAATGAAAAACTGTTTTTT.

The chain combines TRBV7-2 with TRBJ1-1; D gene unclear. CDR3 length: 16 residues. CDR1 and CDR2 (germline): SGHTA, FQGNSA. V lost 3 bases and J 0 bases, leaving 14 bases between the germline ends. The DNA of the CDR3 is TGTGCCAGCAGCTTCCGAACAGCCTCCATGAACACTGAAGCTTTCTTT. Amino acids: CASSFRTASMNTEAFF. Drawing the rest from reference TRBV7-2 and TRBJ1-1, the complete variable domain is GAGVSQSPSNKVTEKGKDVELRCDPISGHTALYWYRQSLGQGLEFLIYFQGNSAPDKSGLPSDRFSAERTGGSVSTLTIQRTQQEDSAVYLCASSFRTASMNTEAFFGQGTRLTVV.

The V call is TRBV27, the J call TRBJ2-7, with TRBD1 matching 8 bases. The CDR3 has 15 amino acids. V was pared by 2 bases and J by 3 bases, with 6 bases of the junction left unmatched. The germline V gene has CDR1 MNHEY and CDR2 SMNVEV (reference sequence). CDR3 sequence: CASSLVGQGLYEQYF. The CDR3 nucleotides are TGTGCCAGCAGTTTAGTCGGACAGGGCCTCTACGAGCAGTACTTC.

V usage is TRBV19 and J usage is TRBJ2-3; TRBD2 aligns across 9 bases. The CDR3 runs 16 residues. J gave up 2 bases and V 1 base, and 4 bases lay outside the gene matches. Germline CDR1 is LNHDA and CDR2 is SQIVND (reference sequence). In nucleotides, the CDR3 is TGTGCCAGTAGTATAGGGCAGCGGGGGGCCACAGATACGCAGTATTTT. Its translation is CASSIGQRGATDTQYF.

The genes are TRBV3-1 (or the pseudogene TRBV3-2) and TRBJ1-1; no reliable D call. The ends were cut back, 0 bases at V and 1 base at J, with 12 bases in the middle. Germline-derived CDR1 and CDR2 are LGHDT and YNNKEL (reference sequence). The CDR3 totals 16 residues. As DNA, the CDR3 is TGTGCCAGCAGCCAAGATGGAGCCAAAGGGAACACTGAAGCTTTCTTT. This codes for CASSQDGAKGNTEAFF.

The V call is TRBV5-1, the J call TRBJ2-7; 7 bases are shared with TRBD1. V was pared by 3 bases and J by 6 bases, with 9 bases of the junction left unmatched. Germline lookup yields CDR1 SGHRS and CDR2 YFSETQ. This CDR3 has 14 residues. This CDR3 reads CASSSRDSSSEQYF. The CDR3 nucleotides are TGCGCCAGCAGCTCCCGGGACAGTTCGTCCGAGCAGTACTTC.

V and J are TRBV27 and TRBJ2-2; 10 nucleotides match TRBD2. The V segment lost 3 bases and the J segment 3 bases; nucleotides outside the gene matches: 10. This CDR3 is 18 amino acids long. The germline gives CDR1 MNHEY, CDR2 SMNVEV (reference sequence). In nucleotides, the CDR3 is TGTGCCAGCAGTTTCGAGGCTAGCGGGAGATGGGACACCGGGGAGCTGTTTTTT. Encoded protein: CASSFEASGRWDTGELFF.

The chain has TRBV2 and TRBJ1-5; D is uncertain. The CDR3 has 14 residues. Germline CDR1 SNHLY, CDR2 FYNNEI. V was pared by 3 bases and J by 6 bases, with 12 bases between. CDR3 DNA sequence: TGTGCCAGCAGTGACGGCGGGGTGGCTCAGCCCCAGCATTTT. It yields the protein CASSDGGVAQPQHF.

This clone was picked up a small number of times. The V call is TRBV11-2, the J call TRBJ1-2; a weak D match, TRBD1 (6 bases). Germline loops: CDR1 SGHAT, CDR2 FQNNGV. The germline V and J ends were trimmed by 5 bases and 4 bases, with 8 bases remaining between them. The CDR3 runs to 12 residues. The CDR3 bases are TGTGCCAGCAGCCAGGACAGCTATGGCTACACCTTC. This translates into CASSQDSYGYTF.

The chain is built from TRBV28 and TRBJ1-1; 7 bases match TRBD1. V was pared by 6 bases and J by 6 bases, with 1 base of the junction left unmatched. The V gene's germline CDR1 is MDHEN and CDR2 SYDVKM. This CDR3 comprises 11 residues. CDR3 loop: CASRTGAEAFF. In nucleotides, the CDR3 is TGTGCCAGCAGAACAGGGGCTGAAGCTTTCTTT.

The chain recombines TRBV3-1 (or the pseudogene TRBV3-2) with TRBJ1-4, with D perhaps matching TRBD1 (6 bases). CDR3 length: 13 residues. Per the germline V gene, CDR1 is LGHDT and CDR2 is YNNKEL (reference sequence). Between the trimmed V and J ends, which lost 5 bases and 7 bases, there was a span of 11 bases. The CDR3 protein is CASSLRGREKLFF. In nucleotides, the CDR3 is TGTGCCAGCAGCTTGCGGGGGCGTGAAAAACTGTTTTTT.

The V gene is TRBV15, the J gene TRBJ1-5; no clear D gene. This CDR3 spans 16 amino acids. Germline V gives CDR1 LNHNV, CDR2 YYDKDF (reference sequence). V lost 5 bases and J lost 3, with 17 bases in between. As DNA, the CDR3 is TGTGCCACCAGCCCGATGGGGAGCGGTTTCAATCAGCCCCAGCATTTT. Translating it yields CATSPMGSGFNQPQHF.